This T cell receptor (beta chain) comes out of a study of shared clonotypes between healthy human individuals. Study context: CD4 naive cells filled three plates per donor, CD4 memory three, CD8 naive two and CD8 memory one.

Generated by immunoSEQ multiplex PCR, the TCRdb table keeps only in-frame clones and is missing some. The sample holds just over 2,000,000 clones, roughly 95% seen once. Regarding this clone: The antigen is unknown.

Study-wide results and limits: Some naive CD4 clonotypes, roughly 5%, turned up in common across several donors.

The V gene end was trimmed by 6 bases and the J gene end by 3 bases; junction bases not matched to a gene: 10. The germline V gene has CDR1 SNHLY and CDR2 FYNNEI. There are 15 residues in the CDR3. CD8 cells classed as naive were CD45RO-negative and positively selected for CCR7, excluding terminally differentiated effector memory CD45RA+ cells. The sample consisted of naive CD8+ T cells sorted from blood. The V gene is TRBV2, the J gene TRBJ2-7, with 8 bases matching TRBD1. The clonotype comes from a man aged 18 to 29 in good health. The CDR3 protein is CASSETGTGNYEQYF. CDR3 nucleotides: TGTGCCAGCAGCGAAACCGGGACAGGAAACTACGAGCAGTACTTC.